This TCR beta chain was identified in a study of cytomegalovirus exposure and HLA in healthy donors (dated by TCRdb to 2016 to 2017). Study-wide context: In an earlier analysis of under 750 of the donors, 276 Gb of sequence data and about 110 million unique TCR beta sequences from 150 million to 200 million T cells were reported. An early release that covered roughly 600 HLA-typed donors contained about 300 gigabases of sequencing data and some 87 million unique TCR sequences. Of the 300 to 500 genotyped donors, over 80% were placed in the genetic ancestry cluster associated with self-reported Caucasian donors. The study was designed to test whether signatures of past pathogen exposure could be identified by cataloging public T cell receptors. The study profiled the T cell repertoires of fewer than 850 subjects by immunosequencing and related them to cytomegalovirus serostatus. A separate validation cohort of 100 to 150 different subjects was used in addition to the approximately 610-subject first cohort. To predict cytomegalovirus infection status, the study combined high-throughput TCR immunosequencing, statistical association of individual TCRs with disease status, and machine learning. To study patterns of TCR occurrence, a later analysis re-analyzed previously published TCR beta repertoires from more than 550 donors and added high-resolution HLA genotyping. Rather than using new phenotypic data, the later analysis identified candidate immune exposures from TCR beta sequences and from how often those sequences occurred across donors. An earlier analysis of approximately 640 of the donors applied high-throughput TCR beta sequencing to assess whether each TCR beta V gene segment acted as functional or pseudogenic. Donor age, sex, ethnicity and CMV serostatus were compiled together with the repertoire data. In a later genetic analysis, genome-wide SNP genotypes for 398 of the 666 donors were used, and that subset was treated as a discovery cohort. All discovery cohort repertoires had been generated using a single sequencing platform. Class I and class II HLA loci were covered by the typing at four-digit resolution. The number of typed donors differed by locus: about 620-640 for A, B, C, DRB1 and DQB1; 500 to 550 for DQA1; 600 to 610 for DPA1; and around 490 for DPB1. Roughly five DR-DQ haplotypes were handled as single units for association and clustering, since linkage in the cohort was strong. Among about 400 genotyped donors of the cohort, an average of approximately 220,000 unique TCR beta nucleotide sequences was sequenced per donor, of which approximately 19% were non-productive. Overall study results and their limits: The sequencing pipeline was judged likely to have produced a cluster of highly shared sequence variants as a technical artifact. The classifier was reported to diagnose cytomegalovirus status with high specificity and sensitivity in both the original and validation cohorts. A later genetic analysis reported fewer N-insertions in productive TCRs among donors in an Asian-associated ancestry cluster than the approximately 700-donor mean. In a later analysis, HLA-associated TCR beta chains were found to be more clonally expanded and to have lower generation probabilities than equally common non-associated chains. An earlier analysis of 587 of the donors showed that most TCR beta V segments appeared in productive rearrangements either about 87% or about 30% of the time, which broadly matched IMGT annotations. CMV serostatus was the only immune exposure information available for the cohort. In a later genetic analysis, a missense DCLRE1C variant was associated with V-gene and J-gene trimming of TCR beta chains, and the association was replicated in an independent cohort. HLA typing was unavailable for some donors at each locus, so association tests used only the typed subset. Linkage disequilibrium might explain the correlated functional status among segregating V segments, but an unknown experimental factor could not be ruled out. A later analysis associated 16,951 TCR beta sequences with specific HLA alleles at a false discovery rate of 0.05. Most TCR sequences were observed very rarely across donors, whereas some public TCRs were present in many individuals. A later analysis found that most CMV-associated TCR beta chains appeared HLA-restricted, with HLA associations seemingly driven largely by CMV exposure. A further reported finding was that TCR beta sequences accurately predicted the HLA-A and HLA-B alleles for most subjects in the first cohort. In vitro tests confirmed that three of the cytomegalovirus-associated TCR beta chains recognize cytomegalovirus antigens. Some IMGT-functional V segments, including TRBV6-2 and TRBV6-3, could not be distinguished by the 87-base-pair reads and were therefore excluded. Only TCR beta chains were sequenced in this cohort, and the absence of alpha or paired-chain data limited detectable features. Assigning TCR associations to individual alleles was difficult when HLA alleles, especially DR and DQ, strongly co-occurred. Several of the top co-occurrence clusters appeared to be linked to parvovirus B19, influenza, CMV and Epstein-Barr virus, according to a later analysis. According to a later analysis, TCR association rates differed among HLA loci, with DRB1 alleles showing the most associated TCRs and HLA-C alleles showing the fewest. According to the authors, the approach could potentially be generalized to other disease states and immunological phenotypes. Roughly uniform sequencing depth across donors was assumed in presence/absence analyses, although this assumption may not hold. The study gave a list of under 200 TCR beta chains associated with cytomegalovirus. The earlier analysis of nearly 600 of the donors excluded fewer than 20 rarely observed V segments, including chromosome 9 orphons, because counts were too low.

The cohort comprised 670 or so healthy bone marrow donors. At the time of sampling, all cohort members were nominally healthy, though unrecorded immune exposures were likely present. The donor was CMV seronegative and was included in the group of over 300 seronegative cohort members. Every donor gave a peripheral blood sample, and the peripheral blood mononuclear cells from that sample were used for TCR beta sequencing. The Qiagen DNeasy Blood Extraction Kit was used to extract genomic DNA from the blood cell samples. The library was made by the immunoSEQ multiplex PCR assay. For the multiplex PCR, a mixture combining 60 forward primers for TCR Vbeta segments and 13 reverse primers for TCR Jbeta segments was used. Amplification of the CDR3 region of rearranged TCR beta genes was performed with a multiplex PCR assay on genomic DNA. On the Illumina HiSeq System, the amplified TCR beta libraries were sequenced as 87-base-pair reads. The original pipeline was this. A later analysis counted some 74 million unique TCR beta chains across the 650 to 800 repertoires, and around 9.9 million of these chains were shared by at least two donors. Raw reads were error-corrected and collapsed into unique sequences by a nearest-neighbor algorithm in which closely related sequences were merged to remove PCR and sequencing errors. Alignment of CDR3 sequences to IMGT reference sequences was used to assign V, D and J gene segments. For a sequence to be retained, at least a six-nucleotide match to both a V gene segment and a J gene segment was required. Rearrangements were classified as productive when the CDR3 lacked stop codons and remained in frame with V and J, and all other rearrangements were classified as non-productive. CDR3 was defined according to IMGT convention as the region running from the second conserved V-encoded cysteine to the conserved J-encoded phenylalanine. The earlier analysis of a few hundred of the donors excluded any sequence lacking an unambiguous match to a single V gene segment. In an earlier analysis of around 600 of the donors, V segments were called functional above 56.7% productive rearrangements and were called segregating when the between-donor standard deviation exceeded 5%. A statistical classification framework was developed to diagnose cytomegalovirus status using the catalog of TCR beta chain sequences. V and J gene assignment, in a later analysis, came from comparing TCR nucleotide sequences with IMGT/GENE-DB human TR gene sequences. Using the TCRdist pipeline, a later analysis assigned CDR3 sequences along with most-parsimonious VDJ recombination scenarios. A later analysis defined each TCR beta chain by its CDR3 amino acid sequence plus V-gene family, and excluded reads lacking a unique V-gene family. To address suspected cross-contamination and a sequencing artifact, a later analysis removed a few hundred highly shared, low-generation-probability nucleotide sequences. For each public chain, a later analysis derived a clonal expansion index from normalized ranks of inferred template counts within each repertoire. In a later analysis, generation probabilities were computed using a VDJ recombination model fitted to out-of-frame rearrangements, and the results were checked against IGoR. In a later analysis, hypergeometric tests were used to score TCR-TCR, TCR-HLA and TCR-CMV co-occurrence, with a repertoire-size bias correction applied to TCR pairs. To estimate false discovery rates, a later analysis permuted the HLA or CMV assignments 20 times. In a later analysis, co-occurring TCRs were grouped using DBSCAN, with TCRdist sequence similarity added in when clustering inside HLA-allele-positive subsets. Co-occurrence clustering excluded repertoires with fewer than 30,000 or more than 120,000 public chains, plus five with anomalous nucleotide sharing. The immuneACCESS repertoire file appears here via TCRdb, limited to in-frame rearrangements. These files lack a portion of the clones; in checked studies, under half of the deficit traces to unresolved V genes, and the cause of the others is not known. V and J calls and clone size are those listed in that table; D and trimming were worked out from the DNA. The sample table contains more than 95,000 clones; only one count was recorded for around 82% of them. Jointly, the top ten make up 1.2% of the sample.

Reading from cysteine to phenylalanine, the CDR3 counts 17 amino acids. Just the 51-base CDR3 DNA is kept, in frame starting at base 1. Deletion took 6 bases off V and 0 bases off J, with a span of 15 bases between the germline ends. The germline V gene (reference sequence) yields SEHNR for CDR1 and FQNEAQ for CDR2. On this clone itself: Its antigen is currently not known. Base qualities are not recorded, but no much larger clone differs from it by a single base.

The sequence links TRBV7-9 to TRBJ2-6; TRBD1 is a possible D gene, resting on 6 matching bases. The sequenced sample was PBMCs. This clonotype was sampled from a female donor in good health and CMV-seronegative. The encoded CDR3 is CASRKTGFSSGANVLTF. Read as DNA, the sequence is TGTGCCAGCAGGAAGACAGGCTTTAGCTCTGGGGCCAACGTCCTGACTTTC.